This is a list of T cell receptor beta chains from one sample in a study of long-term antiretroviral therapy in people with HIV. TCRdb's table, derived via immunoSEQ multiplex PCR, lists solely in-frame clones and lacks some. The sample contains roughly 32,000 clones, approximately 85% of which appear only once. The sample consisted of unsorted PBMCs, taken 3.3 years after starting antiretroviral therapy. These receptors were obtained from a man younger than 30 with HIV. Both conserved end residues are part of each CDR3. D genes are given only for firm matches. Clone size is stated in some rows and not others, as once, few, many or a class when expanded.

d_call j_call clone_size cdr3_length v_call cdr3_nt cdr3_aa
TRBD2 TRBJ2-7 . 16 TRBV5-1 TGCGCCAGCAGCCGCGGACTAGCGGGAGTTCTTATCGAGCAGTACTTC CASSRGLAGVLIEQYF
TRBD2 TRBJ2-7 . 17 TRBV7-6 TGTGCCAGCAGCCCGGGGGCGGGCCAGCGGGGGGCCACCAGGCAGTACTTC CASSPGAGQRGATRQYF
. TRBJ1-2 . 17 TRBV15 TGTGCCACCAGCAGAGATCTTGGACAGCCAAAGGTCTATGGCTACACCTTC CATSRDLGQPKVYGYTF
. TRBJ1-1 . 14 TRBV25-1 TGTGCCAGCAGTGAAGACATAGGGTGGACTGAAGCTTTCTTT CASSEDIGWTEAFF
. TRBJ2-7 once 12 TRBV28 TGTGCCACCCGGACAGAGGCCTACGAGCAGTACTTC CATRTEAYEQYF
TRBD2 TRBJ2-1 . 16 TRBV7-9 TGTGCCAGCAGCACACGATACGGGACTAGTCGCAATGAGCAGTTCTTC CASSTRYGTSRNEQFF
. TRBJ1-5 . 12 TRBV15 TGTGCCACCAGAGATAGCAATCAGCCCCAGCATTTT CATRDSNQPQHF
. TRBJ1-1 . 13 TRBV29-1 TGCAGCGGTTACGGGGCGAGTAACACTGAAGCTTTCTTT CSGYGASNTEAFF
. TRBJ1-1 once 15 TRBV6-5 TGTGCCAGCAGTTACTTACAAACAGGGAACACTGAAGCTTTCTTT CASSYLQTGNTEAFF
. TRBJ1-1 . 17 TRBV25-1 TGTGCCAGCAGTGAATATGGAGCCTCGGACGGGAACACTGAAGCTTTCTTT CASSEYGASDGNTEAFF
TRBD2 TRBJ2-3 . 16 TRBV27 TGTGCCAGCAGTTTACAGTCTAGCGGGAGGCCCCTTACGCAGTATTTT CASSLQSSGRPLTQYF
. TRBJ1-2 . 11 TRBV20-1 TGCAGTGCTAGAGATAAACCCGGGGGGGACTTC CSARDKPGGDF
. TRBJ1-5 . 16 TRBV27 TGTGCCAGCAGTCGGGCGGGGAGCGGTAGCAATCAGCCCCAGCATTTT CASSRAGSGSNQPQHF
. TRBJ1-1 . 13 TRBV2 TGTGCCAGCAGTGTAGTTGGGGGCACTGAAGCTTTCTTT CASSVVGGTEAFF
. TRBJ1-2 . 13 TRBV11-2 TGTGCCAGCAGCTTAAGTGTGGGAGGTGGCTACACCTTC CASSLSVGGGYTF
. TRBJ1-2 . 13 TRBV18 TGTGCCAGCTCCCCAGGCCCGAGACGTGGCTACACCTTC CASSPGPRRGYTF